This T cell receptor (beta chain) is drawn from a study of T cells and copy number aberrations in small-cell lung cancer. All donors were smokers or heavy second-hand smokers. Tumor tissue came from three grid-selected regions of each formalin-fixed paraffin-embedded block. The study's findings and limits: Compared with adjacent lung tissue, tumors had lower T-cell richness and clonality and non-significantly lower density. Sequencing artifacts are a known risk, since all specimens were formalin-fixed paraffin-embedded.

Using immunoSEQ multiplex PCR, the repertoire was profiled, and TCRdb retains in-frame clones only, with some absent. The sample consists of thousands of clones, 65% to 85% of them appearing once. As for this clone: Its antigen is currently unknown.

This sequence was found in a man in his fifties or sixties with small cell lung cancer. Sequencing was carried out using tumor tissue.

CDR3 sequence reads: CASSKKKDRGGETQYF. In DNA form, the CDR3 reads TGTGCCAGCAGTAAAAAAAAGGACAGGGGTGGCGAGACCCAGTACTTC. The chain has TRBV27 and TRBJ2-5; 9 nucleotides align to TRBD1. This CDR3 region has 16 residues. The trim removed 5 bases at V and 5 bases at J, leaving 12 bases unmatched. Per the germline V gene, CDR1 is MNHEY and CDR2 is SMNVEV (reference sequence).